These 16 T cell receptor beta chains were sequenced from one sample in a study of blood T cell repertoires in COVID-19. The repertoire was sequenced with immunoSEQ multiplex PCR; TCRdb's copy has only in-frame clones and lacks some. The data contain over 150,000 clones, approximately 83% of them singletons. Sequenced sample: peripheral blood. These receptor sequences come from a woman aged 40-49 years with COVID-19, enrolled during active disease.

The V and J genes are TRBV4-1 and TRBJ2-2; no clear D gene. Germline lookup yields CDR1 MGHRA and CDR2 YSYEKL. The CDR3 is 14 amino acids. Trimming left V 0 bases short and J 7 bases short, with 9 bases between. DNA for the CDR3: TGCGCCAGCAGCCAAGAGTCGAGGCTCGGGGAGCTGTTTTTT. Translated, it gives CASSQESRLGELFF.

The chain has TRBV10-1 and TRBJ2-7; perhaps TRBD1 as D (6 bases). Looked up from germline, CDR1 is WNHNN and CDR2 is SYGVQD (reference sequence). The V end lost 10 bases, the J end lost 3 bases, and 19 bases lay between the germline ends. The CDR3 covers 14 residues. CDR3 in DNA: TGCGCCACCGACAGGTCCCTCCCTATCTACGAGCAGTACTTC. Translating it yields CATDRSLPIYEQYF.

The J gene is TRBJ2-2, the V gene TRBV7-6; TRBD1 aligns across 10 bases. V shed 3 bases and J 4 bases; nucleotides not matched to a gene: 5. The CDR3 runs 16 residues. Germline V gives CDR1 SGHVS, CDR2 FNYEAQ. The CDR3 spells CASSFPRTGGTGELFF. Written as DNA, the CDR3 is TGTGCCAGCAGCTTTCCCCGGACAGGGGGCACCGGGGAGCTGTTTTTT.

The V call is TRBV3-1 (or the pseudogene TRBV3-2), the J call TRBJ1-2; perhaps TRBD1 as D (6 bases). This CDR3 comprises 13 residues. Trimming left V 4 bases short and J 5 bases short, with 11 bases between. In germline, CDR1 is LGHDT, CDR2 YNNKEL (reference sequence). The CDR3 loop is CASSLQGKYGYTF. Here the CDR3 DNA reads TGTGCCAGCAGCCTCCAGGGGAAATATGGCTACACCTTC.

The chain combines TRBV2 with TRBJ1-4; 9 positions agree with TRBD1. Germline V gene data show CDR1 as SNHLY and CDR2 as FYNNEI. Unmatched junction bases numbered 5, after V lost 5 bases and J lost 4 bases. The CDR3 runs 15 residues. For the CDR3, the DNA is TGTGCCAGCAGTCCACAGGGGGCGAATAATGAAAAACTGTTTTTT. Its protein is CASSPQGANNEKLFF. Drawing the rest from reference TRBV2 and TRBJ1-4, the complete variable domain is EPEVTQTPSHQVTQMGQEVILRCVPISNHLYFYWYRQILGQKVEFLVSFYNNEISEKSEIFDDQFSVERPDGSNFTLKIRSTKLEDSAMYFCASSPQGANNEKLFFGSGTQLSVL.

This chain links TRBV6-4 with TRBJ2-3; TRBD2 aligns across 13 bases. The germline CDR1 and CDR2 sequences are MRHNA and SNTAGT. The CDR3 loop spans 16 amino acids. Trimming removed 5 bases from V and 3 bases from J; junction bases left unmatched: 5. This CDR3 is CASSSETSGGTDTQYF. CDR3 nucleotide sequence: TGTGCCAGCAGTTCAGAGACTAGCGGGGGGACAGATACGCAGTATTTT.

The chain links TRBV5-1 to TRBJ1-1; a possible D gene is TRBD1 (6 bases). This CDR3 region has 14 residues. Per germline, CDR1 SGHRS and CDR2 YFSETQ. V dropped 2 bases and J dropped 8 bases, with 16 bases sitting between them. DNA for the CDR3: TGCGCCAGCAGCTTAAACCAGGTCGGGACAGAAGCTTTCTTT. Protein product: CASSLNQVGTEAFF.

V and J are TRBV18 and TRBJ2-3, with 10 nucleotides matching TRBD2. This CDR3 comprises 15 residues. Germline V gene lookup returns CDR1 KGHSH and CDR2 LQKENI. V shed 2 bases and J 4 bases; nucleotides not matched to a gene: 3. DNA for the CDR3: TGTGCCAGCTCACCAACCAGCGGGGGGGCAGATACGCAGTATTTT. Amino acid sequence: CASSPTSGGADTQYF.

This clone has a single count. The chain is built from TRBV11-3 and TRBJ2-2; D might be TRBD2 (7 bases). The germline V and J ends were trimmed by 5 bases and 5 bases, with 18 bases remaining between them. This CDR3 contains 16 residues. Per the germline V gene, CDR1 is SGHNT and CDR2 is YENEEA. The CDR3: CASSTIRGAGTGELFF. CDR3 DNA sequence: TGTGCCAGCAGCACCATTCGGGGGGCTGGGACCGGGGAGCTGTTTTTT.

The chain recombines TRBV5-4 with TRBJ2-1; D might be TRBD2 (5 bases). V lost 6 bases and J 3 bases, leaving 25 bases between the germline ends. CDR3 length: 18 amino acids. The V gene's germline CDR1 is SGHNT and CDR2 YYREEE (reference sequence). CDR3 amino acids: CASTAWYQRGTVYNEQFF. DNA for the CDR3: TGTGCCAGCACCGCTTGGTATCAACGGGGAACCGTCTACAATGAGCAGTTCTTC.

The V gene is TRBV5-3, the J gene TRBJ2-3, with D maybe TRBD2 (6 bases). TRBV5-3 qualifies as an ORF whose function is uncertain. The V end lost 0 bases, the J end lost 3 bases, and 14 bases lay between the germline ends. There are 16 residues in the CDR3. The CDR3 coding sequence is TGTGCCAGAAGCTTGGCGTCTAGCGAGCCGACAGATACGCAGTATTTT. The encoded protein is CARSLASSEPTDTQYF.

The chain joins TRBV24-1 to TRBJ2-5, with 11 bases aligning to TRBD1. The CDR3 length is 15 residues. Germline lookup yields CDR1 KGHDR and CDR2 SFDVKD. The J segment lost 4 bases and the V segment lost 5 bases, leaving 5 bases of the junction unmatched. This CDR3 is CATSGTGGALETQYF. The CDR3 region has the DNA TGTGCCACCAGTGGGACAGGGGGCGCGTTAGAGACCCAGTACTTC.

The V and J genes are TRBV6-2 or TRBV6-3 and TRBJ2-2; 14 bases map to TRBD2. CDR1 is MNHEY and CDR2 is SVGEGT in the germline V gene. V was clipped by 5 bases and J by 7 bases; unmatched bases: 9. This CDR3 is built from 17 residues. CDR3 in amino acids: CASSPGLAGATGGELFF. Here the CDR3 DNA reads TGTGCCAGCAGTCCGGGACTAGCGGGGGCCACCGGCGGGGAGCTGTTTTTT.

V is TRBV19 and J is TRBJ2-3; TRBD1 is a possible D gene (5 bases). The CDR3 is 16 residues long. Germline V gene data show CDR1 as LNHDA and CDR2 as SQIVND (reference sequence). The ends were cut back, 3 bases at V and 2 bases at J, with 15 bases in the middle. The CDR3 region is CASSIVQGIYTDTQYF. The CDR3, as DNA: TGTGCCAGTAGTATCGTCCAGGGAATCTACACAGATACGCAGTATTTT.

This clone was seen repeatedly, ten times or more. J is TRBJ2-2 and V is TRBV7-8; 9 nucleotides match TRBD1. Germline V CDR1 and CDR2: SGHVS, FQNEAQ. This CDR3 has 16 residues. With 5 bases clipped from V and 8 bases from J, the junction kept 12 bases outside the gene matches. CDR3 sequence: CASSGWTGEPMGELFF. The CDR3 DNA sequence: TGTGCCAGCAGCGGATGGACAGGGGAGCCGATGGGGGAGCTGTTTTTT. The variable domain in full, with the rest retrieved from reference TRBV7-8 and TRBJ2-2, is GAGVSQSPRYKVAKRGQDVALRCDPISGHVSLFWYQQALGQGPEFLTYFQNEAQLDKSGLPSDRFFAERPEGSVSTLKIQRTQQEDSAVYLCASSGWTGEPMGELFFGEGSRLTVL.

The chain carries TRBV7-6 and TRBJ1-2; D is uncertain. Germline-derived CDR1 and CDR2 are SGHVS and FNYEAQ. The CDR3 has 15 residues. Between the trimmed V and J ends, which lost 5 bases and 0 bases, there was a span of 13 bases. The CDR3 spells CASSPAVLANYGYTF. CDR3 sequence (DNA): TGTGCCAGCAGCCCCGCCGTTTTAGCTAACTATGGCTACACCTTC.